This TCR beta chain was obtained from a study of CD8 T cells in Susac syndrome. Study-level background: Blood was drawn from Susac syndrome patients while they were therapy-naive, on corticosteroids, or on intravenous immunoglobulin alone.

Study results and limitations: Susac-specific public clones were found in total CD8+ and CD8+ TEMRA repertoires, numbering approximately 15 and five, respectively. The relatively small number of individuals in the TCR sequencing and HLA analysis was acknowledged by the study.

Comment on this clonotype: Its antigen is undetermined.

Reverse transcription of roughly 0.5 to 1 ug RNA used random hexamers. The CDR3 of TCR beta was amplified by immunoSEQ multiplex PCR across 54 Vbeta and 13 Jbeta. TCRdb called the immunoSEQ multiplex PCR reads again in MiXCR, with one record for every CDR3 protein. Of some 140,000 distinct CDR3 sequences in the sample, around 93% were seen once. The CDR3 runs to 16 residues. The V gene end was trimmed by 4 bases and the J gene end by 0 bases; junction bases not matched to a gene: 7. The germline V gene has CDR1 SNHLY and CDR2 FYNNEI. The rearrangement links TRBV2 to TRBJ2-7; 9 nucleotides align to TRBD1. Sequenced input: CD8+ T cells from PBMCs. The receptor comes from a human donor with Susac syndrome. The DNA for the CDR3 is TGTGCCAGCAGTGGGAGGACAGGGGCCCGCTCCTACGAGCAGTACTTC. Translating it yields CASSGRTGARSYEQYF.